A selection of T cell receptor beta chains follows, all from one sample in a study of beta chain features in type 1 diabetes. Only in-frame clones appear in the TCRdb table, and some are missing; sequencing was by immunoSEQ multiplex PCR. The sample comprises roughly 140,000 clones, 11% of which are singletons, and under 2.5% rests with the top ten. Sequenced input: central memory CD4+ T cells from blood. Receptor source: a man between 18 and 29 years old in good health. CDR3s include the opening cysteine and the closing phenylalanine or tryptophan. The D gene is left open where the match is weak. Not all rows give a size; the values are once, few, many and, for expanded clones, a class.

V: TRBV29-1
J: TRBJ2-2
size: -
D: TRBD2
CDR3: CSVGLAGGKEELFF
DNA: TGCAGCGTCGGACTAGCGGGGGGTAAGGAGGAGCTGTTTTTT

V: TRBV7-2
J: TRBJ1-2
size: -
D: -
CDR3: CASSPASVFGYTF
DNA: TGTGCCAGCAGCCCCGCCAGTGTCTTCGGCTACACCTTC

V: TRBV7-2
J: TRBJ2-5
size: -
D: -
CDR3: CASTISGAAETQYF
DNA: TGTGCCAGCACCATTTCGGGAGCCGCGGAGACCCAGTACTTC

V: TRBV4-2
J: TRBJ2-7
size: few
D: -
CDR3: CASSPRDLDRTASYEQYF
DNA: TGTGCCAGCAGCCCCCGCGATCTCGATAGGACAGCTTCCTACGAGCAGTACTTC

V: TRBV6-5
J: TRBJ2-3
size: -
D: TRBD1
CDR3: CASRGTGEGTQYF
DNA: TGTGCCAGCAGAGGGACAGGGGAGGGGACGCAGTATTTT

V: TRBV5-8
J: TRBJ2-5
size: -
D: -
CDR3: CASSFGETQYF
DNA: TGTGCCAGCAGCTTCGGAGAGACCCAGTACTTC

V: TRBV15
J: TRBJ2-3
size: few
D: TRBD2
CDR3: CATSRDSGADTQYF
DNA: TGTGCCACCAGCAGGGATAGCGGGGCAGATACGCAGTATTTT

V: TRBV10-3
J: TRBJ2-5
size: -
D: -
CDR3: CAIANQGTGETQYF
DNA: TGTGCCATCGCGAATCAGGGAACCGGGGAGACCCAGTACTTC

V: TRBV7-2
J: TRBJ1-2
size: -
D: TRBD1
CDR3: CASNDRGGYTF
DNA: TGTGCCAGCAACGACAGGGGTGGCTACACCTTC

V: TRBV10-3
J: TRBJ2-3
size: many
D: -
CDR3: CAISNRSTDTQYF
DNA: TGTGCCATCAGTAACAGGAGCACAGATACGCAGTATTTT

V: TRBV7-9
J: TRBJ2-2
size: many
D: -
CDR3: CASTDRTNTGELFF
DNA: TGTGCCAGCACCGACCGTACGAACACCGGGGAGCTGTTTTTT

V: TRBV7-2
J: TRBJ2-3
size: few
D: -
CDR3: CASSFSPLTSRGDTQYF
DNA: TGTGCCAGCAGCTTTAGCCCTCTGACTTCTCGGGGAGATACGCAGTATTTT

V: TRBV9
J: TRBJ2-2
size: -
D: TRBD1
CDR3: CASRSDRAPGELFF
DNA: TGTGCCAGCAGGTCGGACAGGGCACCCGGGGAGCTGTTTTTT

V: TRBV5-8
J: TRBJ2-1
size: few
D: -
CDR3: CASSRGLPTYNEQFF
DNA: TGTGCCAGCAGCCGCGGGTTACCCACCTACAATGAGCAGTTCTTC

V: TRBV7-2
J: TRBJ1-1
size: -
D: -
CDR3: CASSLATSVPFF
DNA: TGTGCCAGCAGCTTAGCAACGTCCGTACCTTTCTTT

V: TRBV28
J: TRBJ2-5
size: -
D: TRBD1
CDR3: CASSTPGTGAETQYF
DNA: TGTGCCAGCAGTACGCCGGGGACAGGGGCAGAGACCCAGTACTTC

V: TRBV19
J: TRBJ1-1
size: few
D: -
CDR3: CASILDRDTEAFF
DNA: TGTGCCAGTATTCTAGACAGAGACACTGAAGCTTTCTTT

V: TRBV7-9
J: TRBJ2-5
size: -
D: -
CDR3: CASSLPEGGETQYF
DNA: TGTGCCAGCAGCTTACCTGAGGGGGGAGAGACCCAGTACTTC

V: TRBV6-1
J: TRBJ2-7
size: -
D: -
CDR3: CASVTFSGSYEQYF
DNA: TGTGCCAGCGTAACGTTTTCAGGGTCCTACGAGCAGTACTTC

V: TRBV6-5
J: TRBJ2-7
size: few
D: -
CDR3: CASSEQGYEQYF
DNA: TGTGCCAGCAGTGAACAGGGTTACGAGCAGTACTTC

V: TRBV5-1
J: TRBJ2-7
size: -
D: TRBD1
CDR3: CASSLGQGHYEQYF
DNA: TGCGCCAGCAGCTTGGGACAGGGCCACTACGAGCAGTACTTC

V: TRBV18
J: TRBJ2-7
size: -
D: TRBD2
CDR3: CASSPELGLAAYEQYF
DNA: TGTGCCAGCTCACCTGAACTGGGACTAGCAGCCTACGAGCAGTACTTC

V: TRBV5-1
J: TRBJ2-1
size: -
D: -
CDR3: CASSSESSYNEQFF
DNA: TGCGCCAGCAGCTCAGAGAGTTCCTACAATGAGCAGTTCTTC

V: TRBV5-1
J: TRBJ2-4
size: few
D: -
CDR3: CASSSEQGRTGIAKNIQYF
DNA: TGCGCCAGCAGCTCGGAACAGGGACGGACGGGGATAGCCAAAAACATTCAGTACTTC

V: TRBV7-9
J: TRBJ2-5
size: -
D: -
CDR3: CASSLGGVASETQYF
DNA: TGTGCCAGCAGCTTGGGGGGAGTGGCTTCCGAGACCCAGTACTTC

V: TRBV7-2
J: TRBJ2-7
size: -
D: -
CDR3: CASEGFVSYEQYF
DNA: TGTGCCAGCGAGGGGTTTGTATCCTACGAGCAGTACTTC

V: TRBV6-6
J: TRBJ2-7
size: few
D: -
CDR3: CASSPRDGLSYEQYF
DNA: TGTGCCAGCAGCCCCCGGGACGGACTGTCCTACGAGCAGTACTTC

V: TRBV7-2
J: TRBJ2-7
size: few
D: -
CDR3: CASTTARSYEQYF
DNA: TGTGCCAGCACCACAGCGAGGTCCTACGAGCAGTACTTC

V: TRBV19
J: TRBJ1-2
size: -
D: -
CDR3: CASSPRDNNYGYTF
DNA: TGTGCCAGTAGCCCCAGGGACAACAACTATGGCTACACCTTC

V: TRBV7-9
J: TRBJ1-1
size: -
D: -
CDR3: CASLGDGNTEAFF
DNA: TGTGCCAGCTTAGGGGATGGGAACACTGAAGCTTTCTTT

V: TRBV7-6
J: TRBJ1-6
size: -
D: TRBD1
CDR3: CASSLGQGYSPLHF
DNA: TGTGCCAGCAGCTTGGGACAGGGGTATTCACCCCTCCACTTT

V: TRBV10-3
J: TRBJ2-1
size: -
D: TRBD2
CDR3: CAISERLAGGLSYNEQFF
DNA: TGTGCCATCAGTGAGAGACTAGCGGGAGGCCTCTCCTACAATGAGCAGTTCTTC